This TCR beta chain comes out of a study of blood T cell repertoires in COVID-19. At the level of the study: The samples span acute and convalescent COVID-19 from the United States, Italy and Spain. Nucleic acid was either cDNA or gDNA, and it came from T cells, B-cell-depleted T cells, or PBMCs.

Seattle cases were enrolled at active infection and followed longitudinally. As originally analysed: Amplification of reference gene primers was used by the study to estimate nucleated cell counts. Sequencing used immunoSEQ multiplex PCR; TCRdb keeps in-frame clones, though not all of them. V and J calls and clone size come straight from that table; D and trimming were deduced from the DNA. The sample carries tens of thousands of clones, about 77% recorded once. This clone appeared a single time. Trimming at V came to 1 base and at J to 8 bases, leaving 5 bases not matched to a gene. CDR3 size: 14 residues. Per the germline V gene, CDR1 is SGHNT and CDR2 is YYREEE (reference sequence).

This TCR derives from a man aged 65 to 85 with COVID-19, enrolled during active disease. This chain joins TRBV5-4 and TRBJ1-2, with 10 bases aligning to TRBD1. The material sequenced was peripheral blood. CDR3 amino acids: CASSLRTGGEGYTF. CDR3 coding DNA: TGTGCCAGCAGCTTGAGGACAGGGGGGGAAGGCTACACCTTC.